This T cell receptor beta chain came from a study of cytomegalovirus exposure and HLA in healthy donors. PCR amplification relied on 60 Vbeta primers (plus 13 Jbeta primers). TCRdb's table, derived via immunoSEQ multiplex PCR, lists solely in-frame clones and lacks some. Of over 100,000 clones in the sample, around three quarters were seen once. Per germline, CDR1 SGHVS and CDR2 FNYEAQ. Trimming removed 5 bases at V and 4 bases at J, with 9 bases between. The CDR3 contains 13 residues. Remarks on this clone: Its antigen is currently unknown.

Study observations and caveats: Whilst most TCR sequences proved rare, a subset of public TCRs occurred across many donors. Reportedly, cytomegalovirus status was diagnosed with high sensitivity and specificity.

This TCR was sampled from a man aged 40-49 years in good health and CMV-seropositive. The V call is TRBV7-6, the J call TRBJ1-3; unclear D gene. The sample was PBMCs. Here the CDR3 reads CASSPSSGNTIYF. As DNA, the CDR3 is TGTGCCAGCAGCCCCTCCTCGGGAAACACCATATATTTT.